The rows below give T cell receptor beta chains drawn from one sample of a study of radiation and T cells in renal cell carcinoma. Data came from immunoSEQ multiplex PCR; TCRdb stores just in-frame clones and leaves some out. The table has approximately 65,000 clones, over 65% seen once; the top ten hold approximately 6.8%. Sequencing was performed on blood, taken from a patient whose treatment included radiotherapy and nephrectomy. These receptors were taken from a man aged 55 to 70 with renal cell carcinoma. CDR3s include the opening cysteine and the closing phenylalanine or tryptophan. The D gene is left open where the match is weak. A row's size may be missing; if present it is once, few, many or a size class.

>TRBV25-1|TRBJ1-1|once|-
TGTGCCAGCAGAGTTGGTGACACTGAAGCTTTCTTT
CASRVGDTEAFF
>TRBV5-1|TRBJ2-1|-|-
TGCGCCAGCAGCCCCAGGGTGAGCTCCTACAATGAGCAGTTCTTC
CASSPRVSSYNEQFF
>TRBV19|TRBJ1-2|-|TRBD1
TGTGCCAGTAGCTCGAGCGAAGACAGGGTAATATATGGCTACACCTTC
CASSSSEDRVIYGYTF
>TRBV21-1|TRBJ1-1|-|-
TGTGCCAGCAGCCAGGACAAGGGGCTATATGCTTTCTTT
CASSQDKGLYAFF
>TRBV10-1|TRBJ2-3|-|-
TGCGCCAGCAGTGGTGGTGGGGAAAGCACAGATACGCAGTATTTT
CASSGGGESTDTQYF
>TRBV10-3|TRBJ1-1|-|-
TGTGCCATCAGTGAGCTGGGGAACACTGAAGCTTTCTTT
CAISELGNTEAFF
>TRBV5-1|TRBJ2-1|once|TRBD2
TGCGCCAGCAGCCCCGGGACTAGCGTGTATGAGCAGTTCTTC
CASSPGTSVYEQFF
>TRBV2|TRBJ1-3|many|TRBD1
TGTGCCAGCAGGGTCGGACAGGGTGCTGGAAACACCATATATTTT
CASRVGQGAGNTIYF
>TRBV18|TRBJ1-1|-|-
TGTGCCAGCTCACCACCGGGGCCGAACACTGAAGCTTTCTTT
CASSPPGPNTEAFF
>TRBV6-5|TRBJ2-5|few|-
TGTGCCAGCAGCACCTCGGCGGGGCCGGAGACCCAGTACTTC
CASSTSAGPETQYF
>TRBV5-4|TRBJ2-1|-|TRBD2
TGTGCCAGCAGCTTCCAGCGGGGGGACTACAATGAGCAGTTCTTC
CASSFQRGDYNEQFF
>TRBV7-9|TRBJ2-2|-|-
TGTGCCAGCAGCTTAGCGCTGGAAATCGGGGAGCTGTTTTTT
CASSLALEIGELFF
>TRBV7-9|TRBJ2-3|-|-
TGTGCCAGCAGCTTGTGGGTTAGTGGCACAGATACGCAGTATTTT
CASSLWVSGTDTQYF
>TRBV9|TRBJ2-2|-|-
TGTGCCAGCAGCGTAGGTGATGGCGGGGAGCTGTTTTTT
CASSVGDGGELFF
>TRBV5-1|TRBJ1-1|-|-
TGCGCCAGCAACCCCGAACTGGACGGGACTGAAGCTTTCTTT
CASNPELDGTEAFF
>TRBV27|TRBJ2-2|-|-
TGTGCCAGCATAGTTAGGCCTGGGGAGCTGTTTTTT
CASIVRPGELFF
>TRBV11-3|TRBJ2-2|-|-
TGTGCCAGCGCCAGGGACACGCAAAACACCGGGGAGCTGTTTTTT
CASARDTQNTGELFF
>TRBV5-1|TRBJ2-5|-|TRBD1
TGCGCCAGCAGCTGGGACAGGGGGTCGGAGACCCAGTACTTC
CASSWDRGSETQYF
>TRBV21-1|TRBJ2-7|-|-
TGTGCCAGCAGCAACTCCGGACTAGCGGGATTTTGCTCCTACGAGCAGTACTTC
CASSNSGLAGFCSYEQYF
>TRBV7-9|TRBJ1-2|-|-
TGTGCCAGCAGCTGGACCTTGGTAGAGGGCTACACCTTC
CASSWTLVEGYTF
>TRBV7-8|TRBJ2-1|once|TRBD2
TGTGCCAGCAGCCTAACTAGCGGGGGGGCCGTCTACAATGAGCAGTTCTTC
CASSLTSGGAVYNEQFF
>TRBV29-1|TRBJ1-1|-|TRBD1
TGCAGCGCTGGACAGGGGGACACTGAAGCTTTCTTT
CSAGQGDTEAFF
>TRBV4-1|TRBJ1-1|-|-
TGCGCCAGCAGCCAAGATGGGATGAACTCCGGGACTGTGAACACTGAAGCTTTCTTT
CASSQDGMNSGTVNTEAFF
>TRBV30|TRBJ1-1|few|TRBD1
TGTGCCTGGAGTGTGACAGGGGGCACTGAAGCTTTCTTT
CAWSVTGGTEAFF
>TRBV11-2|TRBJ1-4|-|-
TGTGCCAGCAGCTTAGTAGGCTCTATTGGGGAAAAACTGTTTTTT
CASSLVGSIGEKLFF
>TRBV5-6|TRBJ2-7|-|-
TGTGCCAGCAGCCACGACACTCAGCCCCACGAGCAGTACTTC
CASSHDTQPHEQYF
>TRBV28|TRBJ2-7|-|-
TGTGCCAGCAGTTTATCGGGCCTAAACGAGCAGTACTTC
CASSLSGLNEQYF
>TRBV6-5|TRBJ2-7|-|-
TGTGTCAGCACCCCGGCCGGGGTAGGAGGGCAGTACTTC
CVSTPAGVGGQYF
>TRBV10-2|TRBJ1-2|-|-
TGCGCCAGCAGTGAGTCGATAAACAGCGATGGCTACACCTTC
CASSESINSDGYTF
>TRBV11-2|TRBJ2-1|-|-
TGTGCCAGCAGCTTAAGGGGCCGTAATGAGCAGTTCTTC
CASSLRGRNEQFF
>TRBV6-5|TRBJ1-3|-|-
TGTGCCAGCAGGACAGCGCTCTCTGGAAACACCATATATTTT
CASRTALSGNTIYF
>TRBV7-3|TRBJ2-2|-|-
TGTGCCAGCAGCTTAACGCTGGGCACCGGGGAGCTGTTTTTT
CASSLTLGTGELFF
>TRBV2|TRBJ2-3|-|-
TGTGCCAGCAGTGAGGTAGGAGGTCTAGCAGATACGCAGTATTTT
CASSEVGGLADTQYF
>TRBV27|TRBJ2-3|once|-
TGTGCCAGCAGTTTCGGGTACACAGATACGCAGTATTTT
CASSFGYTDTQYF
>TRBV30|TRBJ2-7|-|-
TGTGCCTGGAGCAGGGGCAGCAAAGGACCCTACGAGCAGTACTTC
CAWSRGSKGPYEQYF
>TRBV6-1|TRBJ1-2|-|TRBD1
TGTGCCGGCGGGAGACAGGGGAGGAAGCATGGCTACACCTTC
CAGGRQGRKHGYTF
>TRBV19|TRBJ2-3|-|TRBD2
TGTGCCAGTAGTTTACTTACGGGACTAGCGAGGCCAGATACGCAGTATTTT
CASSLLTGLARPDTQYF
>TRBV11-3|TRBJ2-2|-|TRBD2
TGTGCCAGCAGCCGCCAGTCTAGCGGGAGAGGGGAGCTGTTTTTT
CASSRQSSGRGELFF
>TRBV27|TRBJ2-1|-|-
TGTGCCAGCACCCTCGGTAGCGGAGCCAATGAGCAGTTCTTC
CASTLGSGANEQFF
>TRBV6-5|TRBJ1-5|-|TRBD1
TGTGCCAGCAGCACTCGGGACAGGGATGATCAGCCCCAGCATTTT
CASSTRDRDDQPQHF
>TRBV19|TRBJ2-6|-|-
TGTGCCAGTAGTAGCCCAGGGGATGGGGCCAACGTCCTGACTTTC
CASSSPGDGANVLTF
>TRBV5-1|TRBJ2-5|-|-
TGCGCCAGCAGCCCGGGCCTGCAAGAGACCCAGTACTTC
CASSPGLQETQYF
>TRBV9|TRBJ2-1|-|TRBD1
TGTGCCAGCAGCGTAGTAGAGGGGGCGAATGAGCAGTTCTTC
CASSVVEGANEQFF
>TRBV6-6|TRBJ1-2|-|-
TGTGCCAGCAGTTCCCGGCAACAGGGTCAGGACTATGGCTACACCTTC
CASSSRQQGQDYGYTF